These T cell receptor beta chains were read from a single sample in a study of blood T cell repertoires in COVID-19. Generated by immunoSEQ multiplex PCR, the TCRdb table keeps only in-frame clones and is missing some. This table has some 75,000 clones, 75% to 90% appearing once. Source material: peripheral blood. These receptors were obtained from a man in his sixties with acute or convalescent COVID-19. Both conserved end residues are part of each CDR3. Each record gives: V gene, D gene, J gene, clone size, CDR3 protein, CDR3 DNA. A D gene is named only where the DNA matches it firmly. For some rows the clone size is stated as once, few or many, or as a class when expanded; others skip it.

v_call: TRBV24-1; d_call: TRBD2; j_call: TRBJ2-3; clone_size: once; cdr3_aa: CATSDSSGDSTDTQYF; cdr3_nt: TGTGCCACCAGTGATAGTAGCGGGGATAGCACAGATACGCAGTATTTT
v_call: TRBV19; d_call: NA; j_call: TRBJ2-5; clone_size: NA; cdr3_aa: CASSLAGLQETQYF; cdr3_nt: TGTGCCAGTAGCTTGGCGGGACTCCAAGAGACCCAGTACTTC
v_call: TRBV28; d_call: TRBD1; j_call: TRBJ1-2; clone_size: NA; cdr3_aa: CASSLWGQGKGYGYTF; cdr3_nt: TGTGCCAGCAGTTTATGGGGACAGGGGAAAGGCTATGGCTACACCTTC
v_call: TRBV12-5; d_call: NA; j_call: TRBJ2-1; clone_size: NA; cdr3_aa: CASGGSSYNEQFF; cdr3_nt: TGTGCTAGTGGGGGGAGTTCCTACAATGAGCAGTTCTTC
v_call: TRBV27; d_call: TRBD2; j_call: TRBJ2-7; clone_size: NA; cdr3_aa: CASSFSYSSGVPSYEQYF; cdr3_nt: TGTGCCAGCAGTTTCTCATATTCTAGCGGGGTCCCATCCTACGAGCAGTACTTC
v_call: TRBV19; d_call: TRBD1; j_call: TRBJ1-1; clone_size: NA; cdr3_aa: CASSPDRANTEAFF; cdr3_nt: TGTGCCAGTAGTCCGGACAGGGCGAACACTGAAGCTTTCTTT
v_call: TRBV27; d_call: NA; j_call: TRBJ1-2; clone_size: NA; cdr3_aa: CASSLTGTLNGYTF; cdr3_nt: TGTGCCAGCAGTTTAACCGGGACACTAAATGGCTACACCTTC
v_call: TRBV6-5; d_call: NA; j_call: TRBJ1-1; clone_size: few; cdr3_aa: CASSYADRGTEAFF; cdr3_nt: TGTGCCAGCAGTTACGCAGACCGGGGGACTGAAGCTTTCTTT
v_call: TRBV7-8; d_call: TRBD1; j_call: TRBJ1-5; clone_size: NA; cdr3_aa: CASSAGTVSNQPQHF; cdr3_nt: TGTGCCAGCAGCGCAGGGACAGTTAGCAATCAGCCCCAGCATTTT
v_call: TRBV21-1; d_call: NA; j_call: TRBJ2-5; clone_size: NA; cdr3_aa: CASSTMGLAIKQETQYF; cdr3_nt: TGTGCCAGCAGCACGATGGGACTAGCAATCAAACAAGAGACCCAGTACTTC
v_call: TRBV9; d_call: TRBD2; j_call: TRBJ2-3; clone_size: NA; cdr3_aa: CASSPLSGGSTDTQYF; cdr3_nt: TGTGCCAGCAGCCCCCTGAGCGGGGGGAGCACAGATACGCAGTATTTT
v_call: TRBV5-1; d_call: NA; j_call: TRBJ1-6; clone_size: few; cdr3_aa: CASSLEVQGSPLHF; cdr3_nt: TGCGCCAGCAGCTTGGAGGTCCAGGGTTCACCCCTCCACTTT
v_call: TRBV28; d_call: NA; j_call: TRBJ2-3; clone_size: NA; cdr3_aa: CASREDRSTDTQYF; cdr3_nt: TGTGCCAGCAGGGAGGACAGAAGCACAGATACGCAGTATTTT
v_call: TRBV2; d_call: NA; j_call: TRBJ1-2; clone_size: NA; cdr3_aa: CASSTTGNYGYTF; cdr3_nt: TGTGCCAGCAGTACCACAGGGAACTATGGCTACACCTTC
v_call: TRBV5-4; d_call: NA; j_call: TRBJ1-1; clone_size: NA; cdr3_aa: CASSLQGRTEAFF; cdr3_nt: TGTGCCAGCAGCTTGCAGGGGAGAACTGAAGCTTTCTTT
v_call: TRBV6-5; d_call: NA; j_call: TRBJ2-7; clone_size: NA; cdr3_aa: CASSYSGLPYEQYF; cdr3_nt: TGTGCCAGCAGTTATTCGGGACTCCCCTACGAGCAGTACTTC
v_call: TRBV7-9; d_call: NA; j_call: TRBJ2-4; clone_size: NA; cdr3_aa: CASSQSLAKNIQYF; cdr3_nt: TGTGCCAGCAGCCAATCATTAGCCAAAAACATTCAGTACTTC
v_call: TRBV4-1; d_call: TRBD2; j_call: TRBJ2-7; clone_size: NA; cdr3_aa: CASSHVLAGEGGEQYF; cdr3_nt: TGCGCCAGCAGCCACGTTCTAGCGGGAGAAGGGGGCGAGCAGTACTTC
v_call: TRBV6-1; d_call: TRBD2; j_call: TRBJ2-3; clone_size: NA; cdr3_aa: CASSLGLAVTDTQYF; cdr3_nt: TGTGCCAGCAGTCTCGGACTAGCGGTTACAGATACGCAGTATTTT
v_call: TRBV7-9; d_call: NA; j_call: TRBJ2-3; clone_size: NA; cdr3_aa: CASSLFSGVRTDTQYF; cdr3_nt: TGTGCCAGCAGCTTATTTTCGGGGGTTAGGACAGATACGCAGTATTTT
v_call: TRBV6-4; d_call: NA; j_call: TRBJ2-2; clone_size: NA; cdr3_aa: CASSDTLNTGELFF; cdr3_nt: TGTGCCAGCAGTGACACTTTGAACACCGGGGAGCTGTTTTTT
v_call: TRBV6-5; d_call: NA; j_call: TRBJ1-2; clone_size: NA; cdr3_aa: CATEGRNYGYTF; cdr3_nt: TGTGCCACAGAGGGCAGAAACTATGGCTACACCTTC
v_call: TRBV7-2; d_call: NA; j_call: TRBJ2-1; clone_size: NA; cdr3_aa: CASSLPPVDEQFF; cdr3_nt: TGTGCCAGCAGCTTACCCCCGGTCGATGAGCAGTTCTTC
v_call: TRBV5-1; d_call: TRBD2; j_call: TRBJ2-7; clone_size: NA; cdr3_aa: CASSLGQGVGTSGYEQYF; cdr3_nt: TGCGCCAGCAGCTTAGGGCAGGGGGTCGGGACTAGCGGCTACGAGCAGTACTTC
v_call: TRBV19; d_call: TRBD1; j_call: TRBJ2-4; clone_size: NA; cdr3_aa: CASSMAQGAKNIQYF; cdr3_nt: TGTGCCAGTAGTATGGCACAGGGGGCCAAAAACATTCAGTACTTC
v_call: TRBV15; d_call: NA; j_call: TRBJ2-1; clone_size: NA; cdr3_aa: CATSRDWGGAGNEQFF; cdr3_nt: TGTGCCACCAGCAGAGATTGGGGGGGCGCAGGCAATGAGCAGTTCTTC
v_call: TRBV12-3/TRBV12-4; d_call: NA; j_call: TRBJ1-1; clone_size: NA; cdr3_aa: CASNREQGEAFF; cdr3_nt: TGTGCCAGCAACAGGGAGCAGGGTGAAGCTTTCTTT
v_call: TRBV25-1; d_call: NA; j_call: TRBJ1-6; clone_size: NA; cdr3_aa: CASRESSYNSPLHF; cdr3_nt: TGTGCCAGCCGGGAAAGCTCCTATAATTCACCCCTCCACTTT
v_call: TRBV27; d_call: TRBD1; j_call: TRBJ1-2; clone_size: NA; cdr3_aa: CASKGDHRGDYGYTF; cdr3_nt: TGTGCCAGCAAGGGAGATCACAGGGGGGACTATGGCTACACCTTC
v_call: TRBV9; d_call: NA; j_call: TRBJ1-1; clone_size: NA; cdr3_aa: CASSPPVNTEAFF; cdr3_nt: TGTGCCAGCAGCCCCCCGGTGAACACTGAAGCTTTCTTT
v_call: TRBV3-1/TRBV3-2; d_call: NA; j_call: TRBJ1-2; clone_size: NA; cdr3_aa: CASSHLAELSGYTF; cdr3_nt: TGTGCCAGCAGCCACCTGGCCGAATTGTCTGGCTACACCTTC
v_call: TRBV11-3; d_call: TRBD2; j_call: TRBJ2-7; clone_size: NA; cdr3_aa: CASSLGGGSSYEQYF; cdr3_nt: TGTGCCAGCAGCTTAGGTGGCGGGAGCTCCTACGAGCAGTACTTC
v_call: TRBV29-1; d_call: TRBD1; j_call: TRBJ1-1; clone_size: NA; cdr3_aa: CSVDRTGMNTEAFF; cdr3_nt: TGCAGCGTTGATAGGACAGGGATGAACACTGAAGCTTTCTTT
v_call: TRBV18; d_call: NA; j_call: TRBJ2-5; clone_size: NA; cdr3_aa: CASSPPGPGETQYF; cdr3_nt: TGTGCCAGCTCACCACCGGGGCCGGGAGAGACCCAGTACTTC
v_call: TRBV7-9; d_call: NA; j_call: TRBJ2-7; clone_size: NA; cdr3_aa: CASSLGAPGGGSYEQYF; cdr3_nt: TGTGCCAGCAGCTTGGGGGCGCCGGGGGGCGGCTCCTACGAGCAGTACTTC
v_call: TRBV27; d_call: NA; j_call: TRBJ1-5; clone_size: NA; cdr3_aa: CASSLSQGNQNQPQHF; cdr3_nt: TGTGCCAGCAGTTTATCGCAGGGGAATCAAAATCAGCCCCAGCATTTT
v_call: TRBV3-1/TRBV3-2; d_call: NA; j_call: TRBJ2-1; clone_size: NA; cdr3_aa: CASSQDLVQGHEQFF; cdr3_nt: TGTGCCAGCAGCCAAGACCTAGTTCAAGGCCATGAGCAGTTCTTC
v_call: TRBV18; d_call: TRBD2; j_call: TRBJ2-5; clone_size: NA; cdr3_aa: CASSSSGGGQETQYF; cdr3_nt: TGTGCCAGCTCATCCAGCGGGGGGGGCCAAGAGACCCAGTACTTC
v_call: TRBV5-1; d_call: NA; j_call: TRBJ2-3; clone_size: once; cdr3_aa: CASSLEALASTDTQYF; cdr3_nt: TGCGCCAGCAGCTTGGAGGCCCTAGCTAGCACAGATACGCAGTATTTT
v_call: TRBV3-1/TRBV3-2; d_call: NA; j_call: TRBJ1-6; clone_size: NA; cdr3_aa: CASSHGAGDSPLHF; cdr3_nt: TGTGCCAGCAGCCATGGCGCAGGGGATTCACCCCTCCACTTT
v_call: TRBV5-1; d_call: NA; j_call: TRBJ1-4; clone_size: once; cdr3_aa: CASRTRGNSNEKLFF; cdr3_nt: TGCGCCAGCAGAACCCGGGGGAACTCTAATGAAAAACTGTTTTTT
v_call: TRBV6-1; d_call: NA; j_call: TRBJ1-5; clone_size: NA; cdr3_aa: CASSEALTGYSNQPQHF; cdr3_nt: TGTGCCAGCAGTGAAGCGCTTACAGGCTATAGCAATCAGCCCCAGCATTTT
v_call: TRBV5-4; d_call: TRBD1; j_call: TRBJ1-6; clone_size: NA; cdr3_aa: CASSLGGTGGDSPLHF; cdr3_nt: TGTGCCAGCAGCTTAGGAGGGACAGGGGGCGATTCACCCCTCCACTTT
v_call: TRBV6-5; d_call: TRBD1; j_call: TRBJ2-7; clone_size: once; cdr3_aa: CASTQGQNFLYEQYF; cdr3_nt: TGTGCCAGCACGCAGGGACAGAATTTCCTCTACGAGCAGTACTTC
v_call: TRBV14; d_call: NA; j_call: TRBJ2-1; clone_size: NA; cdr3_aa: CASSPMQGWSEQFF; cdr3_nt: TGTGCCAGCAGCCCTATGCAGGGTTGGAGTGAGCAGTTCTTC
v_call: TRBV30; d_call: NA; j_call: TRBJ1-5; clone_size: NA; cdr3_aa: CAWSVRGGVNQPQHF; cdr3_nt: TGTGCCTGGAGTGTAAGGGGGGGAGTTAACCAGCCCCAGCATTTT
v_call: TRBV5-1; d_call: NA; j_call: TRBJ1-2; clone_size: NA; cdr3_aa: CASSLVFGSEYGYTF; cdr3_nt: TGCGCCAGCAGCTTGGTTTTTGGGAGCGAGTATGGCTACACCTTC
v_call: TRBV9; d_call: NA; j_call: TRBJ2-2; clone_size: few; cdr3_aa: CASSVVKGRTANTGELFF; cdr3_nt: TGTGCCAGCAGCGTAGTAAAGGGACGGACAGCGAACACCGGGGAGCTGTTTTTT
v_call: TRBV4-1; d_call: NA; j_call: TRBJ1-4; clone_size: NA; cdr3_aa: CASSLPGGTNEKLFF; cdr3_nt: TGCGCCAGCAGCCTACCGGGAGGAACTAATGAAAAACTGTTTTTT
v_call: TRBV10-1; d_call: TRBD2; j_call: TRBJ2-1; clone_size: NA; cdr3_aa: CASSESSRGVFYNEQFF; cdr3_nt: TGCGCCAGCAGTGAGTCCTCTCGGGGGGTCTTCTACAATGAGCAGTTCTTC
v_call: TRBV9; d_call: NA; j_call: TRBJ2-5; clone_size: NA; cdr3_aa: CASSVAGSETQYF; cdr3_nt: TGTGCCAGCAGCGTAGCAGGGTCAGAGACCCAGTACTTC
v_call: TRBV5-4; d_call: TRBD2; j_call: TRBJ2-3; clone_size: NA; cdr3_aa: CASSLELRTSGGTDTQYF; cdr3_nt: TGTGCCAGCAGCTTGGAACTCCGGACTAGCGGGGGGACAGATACGCAGTATTTT
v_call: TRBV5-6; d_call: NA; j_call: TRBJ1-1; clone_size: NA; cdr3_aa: CASSFRGPTKAFF; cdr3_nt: TGTGCCAGCAGCTTCCGCGGCCCCACTAAAGCTTTCTTT
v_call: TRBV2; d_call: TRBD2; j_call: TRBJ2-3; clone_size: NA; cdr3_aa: CASLGGVRTDTQYF; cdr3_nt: TGTGCCAGCCTTGGGGGGGTTAGGACAGATACGCAGTATTTT
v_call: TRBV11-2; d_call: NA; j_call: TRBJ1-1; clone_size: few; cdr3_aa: CASSLGQGLRRTEAFF; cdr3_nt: TGTGCCAGCAGCTTAGGGCAGGGGCTCCGGAGGACTGAAGCTTTCTTT
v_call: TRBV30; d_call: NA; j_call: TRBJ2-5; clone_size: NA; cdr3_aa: CAWLPPGRETQYF; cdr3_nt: TGTGCCTGGCTACCCCCAGGGCGAGAGACCCAGTACTTC
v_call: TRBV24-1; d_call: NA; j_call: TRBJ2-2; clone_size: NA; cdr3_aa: CATSDLLGLADTGELFF; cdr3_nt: TGTGCCACCAGTGATTTGCTGGGCCTAGCTGACACCGGGGAGCTGTTTTTT
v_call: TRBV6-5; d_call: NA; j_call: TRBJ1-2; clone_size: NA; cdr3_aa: CASSREVANYGYTF; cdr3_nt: TGTGCCAGCAGTCGGGAGGTAGCTAACTATGGCTACACCTTC
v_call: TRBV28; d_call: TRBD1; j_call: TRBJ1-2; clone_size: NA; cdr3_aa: CASSPDRFEGYTF; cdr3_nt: TGTGCCAGCAGTCCGGACAGGTTTGAGGGCTACACCTTC
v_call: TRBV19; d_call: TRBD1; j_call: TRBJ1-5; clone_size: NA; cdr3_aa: CASSPGTGPTLWPQHF; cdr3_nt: TGTGCCAGTAGTCCAGGGACAGGGCCCACCCTATGGCCCCAGCATTTT